This T cell receptor (beta chain) was observed in a study of identical twins. A single record per CDR3 protein comes from TCRdb applying MiXCR to the 5' RACE reads. The sample carries 1.5 million to 2 million distinct CDR3 sequences, around a third recorded once. This clonotype was detected a few times. The clonotype was recovered from a newborn girl in good health. The sample comprised cord blood.

The CDR3 DNA sequence: TGTGCCGTCTCCGGGGCGGGGGCGGGTGAGCAGTACTTC. Its translation: CAVSGAGAGEQYF. The rearrangement links TRBV10-3 to TRBJ2-7; perhaps TRBD2 as D (7 bases). Trimming cost V 11 bases and J 7 bases, with 21 bases left between them. CDR3 length: 13 amino acids. Germline V gene lookup returns CDR1 ENHRY and CDR2 SYGVKD.